This T cell receptor (beta chain) emerged from a study of T cell repertoires in cytomegalovirus infection. In the study overall: Public signatures in TCR beta pointed to CMV infection and matching HLA type.

Via MiXCR, TCRdb re-called the reads, giving one row per CDR3 protein. The repertoire holds hundreds of thousands of distinct CDR3 sequences, with 8% to 10% as singletons. Findings and caveats of the study: Carriers of CMV and the relevant HLA type were discriminated by public TCR beta frequency.

This CDR3 comprises 11 residues. CDR1 and CDR2 (germline): LNHDA, SQIVND (reference sequence). Deletions cut 4 bases from V and 9 bases from J, with 7 bases between. As concerns this clonotype: Antigen: not known.

The receptor was isolated from a human donor in good health (CMV status not recorded). Some clones in this sample may be carry-over from other donors' samples. The chain joins TRBV19 to TRBJ2-1; no firm D call. Specimen: PBMCs. CDR3 sequence: CASSRAGEQFF. CDR3 bases: TGTGCCAGTAGTAGGGCCGGTGAGCAGTTCTTC. Full variable domain (outside the CDR3, taken from reference TRBV19 and TRBJ2-1): DGGITQSPKYLFRKEGQNVTLSCEQNLNHDAMYWYRQDPGQGLRLIYYSQIVNDFQKGDIAEGYSVSREKKESFPLTVTSAQKNPTAFYLCASSRAGEQFFGPGTRLTVL.